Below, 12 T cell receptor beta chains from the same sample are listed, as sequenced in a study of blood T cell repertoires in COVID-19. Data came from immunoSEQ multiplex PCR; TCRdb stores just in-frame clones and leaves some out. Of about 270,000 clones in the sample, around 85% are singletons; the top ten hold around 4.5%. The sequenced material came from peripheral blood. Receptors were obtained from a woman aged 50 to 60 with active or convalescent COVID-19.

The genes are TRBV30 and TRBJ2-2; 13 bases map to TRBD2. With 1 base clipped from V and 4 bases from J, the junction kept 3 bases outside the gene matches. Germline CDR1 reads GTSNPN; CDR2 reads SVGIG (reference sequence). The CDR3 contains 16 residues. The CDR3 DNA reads TGTGCCTGGAGTGGACTAGCGGGAGGAGGCACCGGGGAGCTGTTTTTT. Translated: CAWSGLAGGGTGELFF. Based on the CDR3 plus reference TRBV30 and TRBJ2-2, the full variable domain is SQTIHQWPATLVQPVGSPLSLECTVEGTSNPNLYWYRQAAGRGLQLLFYSVGIGQISSEVPQNLSASRPQDRQFILSSKKLLLSDSGFYLCAWSGLAGGGTGELFFGEGSRLTVL.

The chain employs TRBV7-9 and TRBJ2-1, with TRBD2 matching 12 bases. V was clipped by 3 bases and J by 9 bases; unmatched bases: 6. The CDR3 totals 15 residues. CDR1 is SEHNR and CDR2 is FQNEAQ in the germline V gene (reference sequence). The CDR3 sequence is CASSFPTSGSSEQFF. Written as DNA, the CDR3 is TGTGCCAGCAGCTTCCCGACTAGCGGGAGTAGTGAGCAGTTCTTC.

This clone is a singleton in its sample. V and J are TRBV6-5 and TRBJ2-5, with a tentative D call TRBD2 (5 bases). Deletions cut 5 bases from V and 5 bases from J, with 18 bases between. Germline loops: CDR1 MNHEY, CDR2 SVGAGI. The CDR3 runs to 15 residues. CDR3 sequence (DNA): TGTGCCAGCAGTCTTACCGGCTCCCGAGGGGAGACCCAGTACTTC. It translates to CASSLTGSRGETQYF.

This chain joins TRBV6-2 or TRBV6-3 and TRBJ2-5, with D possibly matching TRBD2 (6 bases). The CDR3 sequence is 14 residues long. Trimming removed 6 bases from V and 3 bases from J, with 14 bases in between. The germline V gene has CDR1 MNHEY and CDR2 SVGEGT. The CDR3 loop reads CASSLRDLKETQYF. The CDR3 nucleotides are TGTGCCAGCAGCCTCCGGGACTTGAAAGAGACCCAGTACTTC.

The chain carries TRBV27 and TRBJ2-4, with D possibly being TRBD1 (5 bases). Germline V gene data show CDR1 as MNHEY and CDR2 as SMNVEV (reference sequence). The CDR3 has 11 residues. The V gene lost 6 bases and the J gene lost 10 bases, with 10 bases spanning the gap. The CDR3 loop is CASRGRGIQYF. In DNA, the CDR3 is TGTGCCAGCAGGGGGCGAGGAATTCAGTACTTC.

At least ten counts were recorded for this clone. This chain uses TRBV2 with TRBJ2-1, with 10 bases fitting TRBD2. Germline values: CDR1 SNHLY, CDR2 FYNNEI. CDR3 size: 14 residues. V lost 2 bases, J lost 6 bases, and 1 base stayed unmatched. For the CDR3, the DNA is TGTGCCAGCAGTGAACCTAGCGGGAGCAATGAGCAGTTCTTC. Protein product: CASSEPSGSNEQFF.

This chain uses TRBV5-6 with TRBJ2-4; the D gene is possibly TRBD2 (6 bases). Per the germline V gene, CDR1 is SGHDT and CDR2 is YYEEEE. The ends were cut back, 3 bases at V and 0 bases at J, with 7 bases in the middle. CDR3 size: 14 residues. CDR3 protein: CASSSGLAKNIQYF. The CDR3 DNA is TGTGCCAGCAGCTCGGGACTAGCCAAAAACATTCAGTACTTC.

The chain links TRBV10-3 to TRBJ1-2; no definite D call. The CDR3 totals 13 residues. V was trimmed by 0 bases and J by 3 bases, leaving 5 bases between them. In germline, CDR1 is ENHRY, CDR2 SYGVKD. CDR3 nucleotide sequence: TGTGCCATCAGTGAGTCGTCCTACTATGGCTACACCTTC. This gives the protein CAISESSYYGYTF.

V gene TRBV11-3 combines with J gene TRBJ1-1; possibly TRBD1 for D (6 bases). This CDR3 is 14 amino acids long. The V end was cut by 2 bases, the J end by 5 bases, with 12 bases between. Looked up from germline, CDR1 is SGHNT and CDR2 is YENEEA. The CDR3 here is CASSLQGSSTEAFF. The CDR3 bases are TGTGCCAGCAGCTTACAGGGGAGTTCGACTGAAGCTTTCTTT.

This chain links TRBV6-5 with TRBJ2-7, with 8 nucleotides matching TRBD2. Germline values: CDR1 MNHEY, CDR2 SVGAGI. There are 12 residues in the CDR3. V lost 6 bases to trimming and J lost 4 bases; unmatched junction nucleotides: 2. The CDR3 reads CASRRGDYEQYF. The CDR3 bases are TGTGCCAGCAGGCGGGGGGATTACGAGCAGTACTTC.

The DNA of the CDR3 is TGTGCCAGCAGCGTAGGGACAGGGGCCTACGAGCAGTACTTC. Its translation is CASSVGTGAYEQYF. The chain recombines TRBV9 with TRBJ2-7, with 9 positions matching TRBD1. The CDR3 length is 14 residues. The germline gives CDR1 SGDLS, CDR2 YYNGEE. V gave up 0 bases and J gave up 2 bases; unmatched junction bases: 0.

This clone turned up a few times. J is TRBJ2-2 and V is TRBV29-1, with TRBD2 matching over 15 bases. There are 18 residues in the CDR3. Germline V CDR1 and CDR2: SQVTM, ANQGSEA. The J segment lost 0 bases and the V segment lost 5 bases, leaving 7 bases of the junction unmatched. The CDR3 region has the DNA TGCAGCGTTCCAGGACTAGCGGGAGGGCCCGCGAACACCGGGGAGCTGTTTTTT. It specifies CSVPGLAGGPANTGELFF.